Below, one T cell receptor beta chain is given with its context. In the original workflow: It was from reference gene primer amplification that nucleated cell counts were estimated. The method was immunoSEQ multiplex PCR; TCRdb's version includes in-frame clones alone and lacks a portion of them. That table furnishes V, J and clone size, whereas the DNA furnished D and trimming. The data show about 240,000 clones, roughly four fifths seen once. Germline assignment: CDR1 SGHNT and CDR2 YYREEE (reference sequence). The CDR3 runs 14 residues. V was clipped by 4 bases and J by 4 bases; unmatched bases: 5. The data derive from a study of blood T cell repertoires in COVID-19. About the study: COVID-19 samples, acute and convalescent, were from the United States, Italy and Spain. Nucleic acid was either cDNA or gDNA, and it came from T cells, B-cell-depleted T cells, or PBMCs.

What was sequenced was peripheral blood. J is TRBJ1-2 and V is TRBV5-4; 9 positions match TRBD1. The receptor was isolated from a woman between 70 and 85 years old with acute or convalescent COVID-19. CDR3 region: CASSQQGAGYGYTF. The CDR3 nucleotides read TGTGCCAGCAGCCAACAGGGGGCAGGCTATGGCTACACCTTC.